This entry is about one T cell receptor beta chain. The sample originates from a study of blood T cell repertoires in COVID-19. V trimming: 6 bases; J trimming: 4 bases; junction bases outside the gene matches: 4. This CDR3 contains 13 residues. The V gene's germline CDR1 is MDHEN and CDR2 SYDVKM. Sequencing used immunoSEQ multiplex PCR; TCRdb keeps in-frame clones, though not all of them. The repertoire holds 100,000 to 150,000 clones, with just under 80% as singletons. The V call is TRBV28, the J call TRBJ2-5; 8 bases fit TRBD2. The TCR was taken from a human donor in a cohort sampled during active COVID-19. The material sequenced was peripheral blood. As DNA, the CDR3 is TGTGCCAGCAGCCCGGGGGGGGTAGAGACCCAGTACTTC. This gives the protein CASSPGGVETQYF.